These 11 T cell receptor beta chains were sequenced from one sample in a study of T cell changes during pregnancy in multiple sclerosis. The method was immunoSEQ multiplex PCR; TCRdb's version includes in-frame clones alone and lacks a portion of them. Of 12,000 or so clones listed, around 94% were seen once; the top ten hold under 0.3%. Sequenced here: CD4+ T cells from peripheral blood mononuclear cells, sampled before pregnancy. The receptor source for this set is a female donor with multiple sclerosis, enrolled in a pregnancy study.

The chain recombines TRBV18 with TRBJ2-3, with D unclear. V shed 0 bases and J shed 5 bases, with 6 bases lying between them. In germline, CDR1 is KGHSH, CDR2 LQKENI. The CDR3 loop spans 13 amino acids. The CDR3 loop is CASSPPAGDTQYF. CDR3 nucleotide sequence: TGTGCCAGCTCACCACCGGCAGGAGATACGCAGTATTTT.

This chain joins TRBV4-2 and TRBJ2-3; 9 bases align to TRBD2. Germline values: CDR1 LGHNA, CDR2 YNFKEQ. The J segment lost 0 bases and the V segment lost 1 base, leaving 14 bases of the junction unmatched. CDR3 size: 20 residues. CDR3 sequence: CASSQGRGAGGRTSTDTQYF. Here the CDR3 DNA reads TGTGCCAGCAGCCAAGGTCGAGGTGCGGGGGGGCGCACTAGCACAGATACGCAGTATTTT.

The CDR3 bases are TGTGCCAGCAGCTTGAAATTTATGACTAGCGGGGTGCACGAGCAGTACTTC. Protein product: CASSLKFMTSGVHEQYF. The gene calls are TRBV5-4 and TRBJ2-7; TRBD2 matches 11 bases. The CDR3 has 17 residues. V lost 1 base, J lost 5 bases, and 11 bases stayed unmatched. Germline V gives CDR1 SGHNT, CDR2 YYREEE (reference sequence).

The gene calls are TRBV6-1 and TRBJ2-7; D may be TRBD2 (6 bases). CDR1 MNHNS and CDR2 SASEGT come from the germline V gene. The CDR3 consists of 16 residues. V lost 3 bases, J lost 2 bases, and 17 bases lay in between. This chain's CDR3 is CASSDRVWGGTYEQYF. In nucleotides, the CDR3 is TGTGCCAGCAGTGATCGGGTGTGGGGAGGTACCTACGAGCAGTACTTC.

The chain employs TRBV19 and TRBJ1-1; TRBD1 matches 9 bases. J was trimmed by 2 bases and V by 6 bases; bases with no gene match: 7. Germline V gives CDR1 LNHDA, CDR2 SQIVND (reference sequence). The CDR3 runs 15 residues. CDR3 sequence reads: CASRGQGTSNTEAFF. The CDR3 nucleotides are TGTGCCAGTAGAGGACAGGGGACCTCTAACACTGAAGCTTTCTTT.

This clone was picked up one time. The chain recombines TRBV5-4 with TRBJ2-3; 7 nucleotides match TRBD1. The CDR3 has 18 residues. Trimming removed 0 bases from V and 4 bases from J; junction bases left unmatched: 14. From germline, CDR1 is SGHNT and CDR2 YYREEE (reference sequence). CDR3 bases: TGTGCCAGCAGCTTGGAGGGGGCGTTGTATAATTGGTCAGATACGCAGTATTTT. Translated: CASSLEGALYNWSDTQYF.

For the CDR3, the DNA is TGTGCCAGCGTCCGGGACTGGGGCAATCAGCCCCAGCATTTT. Encoded protein: CASVRDWGNQPQHF. The chain combines TRBV7-8 with TRBJ1-5; possible D gene TRBD1, 5 bases. The length of the CDR3 is 14 residues. Germline V gives CDR1 SGHVS, CDR2 FQNEAQ. V gave up 8 bases and J gave up 2 bases, with 13 bases separating them.

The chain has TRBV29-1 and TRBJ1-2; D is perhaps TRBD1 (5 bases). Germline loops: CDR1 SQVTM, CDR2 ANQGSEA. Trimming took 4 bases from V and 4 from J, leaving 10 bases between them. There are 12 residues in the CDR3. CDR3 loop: CSVGTRLYGYTF. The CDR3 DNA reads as TGCAGCGTTGGGACAAGGCTCTATGGCTACACCTTC. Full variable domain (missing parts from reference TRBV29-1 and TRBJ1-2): SAVISQKPSRDICQRGTSLTIQCQVDSQVTMMFWYRQQPGQSLTLIATANQGSEATYESGFVIDKFPISRPNLTFSTLTVSNMSPEDSSIYLCSVGTRLYGYTFGSGTRLTVV.

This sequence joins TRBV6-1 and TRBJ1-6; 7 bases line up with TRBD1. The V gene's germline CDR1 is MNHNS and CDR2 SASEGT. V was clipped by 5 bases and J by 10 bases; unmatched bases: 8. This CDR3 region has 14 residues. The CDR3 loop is CASSSAPRGSPLHF. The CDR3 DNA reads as TGTGCCAGCAGTTCGGCCCCCAGGGGGTCACCCCTCCACTTT.

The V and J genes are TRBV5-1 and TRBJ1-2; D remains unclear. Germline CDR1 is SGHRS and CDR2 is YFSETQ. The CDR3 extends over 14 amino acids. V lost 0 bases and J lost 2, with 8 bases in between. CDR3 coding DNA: TGCGCCAGCAGCTTGGCGACAAGCAACTATGGCTACACCTTC. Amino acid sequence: CASSLATSNYGYTF.

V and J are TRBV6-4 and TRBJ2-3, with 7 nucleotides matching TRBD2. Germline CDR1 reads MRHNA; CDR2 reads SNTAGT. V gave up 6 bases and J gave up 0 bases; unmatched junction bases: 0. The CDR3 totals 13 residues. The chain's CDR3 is CASRGGSTDTQYF. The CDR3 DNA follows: TGTGCCAGCAGGGGAGGGAGCACAGATACGCAGTATTTT.